Below are 15 T cell receptor beta chains sequenced from a single sample in a study of shared clonotypes between healthy human individuals. Method: immunoSEQ multiplex PCR; TCRdb's copy keeps in-frame clones and lacks some. Here the sample spans roughly 2,300,000 clones, less than 95% being singletons. The sample consisted of naive CD4+ T cells from PBMCs. As for subset: CD45RA+ positively selected. These receptors were taken from a man aged 18-30 years in good health. Some clones in this sample may be carry-over from other donors' samples.

V is TRBV25-1 and J is TRBJ2-2; D possibly corresponds to TRBD1 (6 bases). This CDR3 has 15 residues. The germline gives CDR1 MGHDK, CDR2 SYGVNS. With 1 base removed from V and 10 bases from J, the gap between germline ends came to 16 bases. The CDR3 reads CASSELGAGPQELFF. CDR3 coding DNA: TGTGCCAGCAGTGAATTGGGGGCAGGGCCCCAGGAGCTGTTTTTT.

The chain couples TRBV5-1 to TRBJ2-1; D is uncertain. V lost 0 bases and J lost 1, with 8 bases in between. The CDR3 consists of 15 residues. CDR1 is SGHRS, CDR2 YFSETQ, per germline. The chain's CDR3 is CASSLVVFSYNEQFF. In DNA form, the CDR3 reads TGCGCCAGCAGCTTGGTAGTATTTTCCTACAATGAGCAGTTCTTC.

Only a few counts were recorded for this clone. The J gene is TRBJ1-5, the V gene TRBV27; the D gene is possibly TRBD1 (6 bases). Germline lookup yields CDR1 MNHEY and CDR2 SMNVEV (reference sequence). This CDR3 region has 14 residues. With 5 bases removed from V and 7 bases from J, the gap between germline ends came to 15 bases. In nucleotides, the CDR3 is TGTGCCAGCAGTAGCCCACTTAGGGGGCAGCCCCAGCATTTT. Translation gives CASSSPLRGQPQHF.

The chain links TRBV11-2 to TRBJ2-7, with 10 bases fitting TRBD1. Germline lookup yields CDR1 SGHAT and CDR2 FQNNGV. This CDR3 contains 15 residues. V was pared by 1 base and J by 2 bases, with 2 bases of the junction left unmatched. This chain's CDR3 is CASSLGQGATYEQYF. As DNA, the CDR3 is TGTGCCAGCAGCTTAGGACAGGGGGCAACCTACGAGCAGTACTTC.

The chain is built from TRBV11-1 and TRBJ2-2; the D is unclear. This CDR3 has 16 residues. V was clipped by 4 bases and J by 4 bases, with 16 bases between them. Germline CDR1 reads SGHAT; CDR2 reads FQDESV (reference sequence). The CDR3 is CASSSPGTEPTGELFF. CDR3 sequence (DNA): TGTGCCAGCAGCTCTCCCGGTACAGAACCCACCGGGGAGCTGTTTTTT. Based on the CDR3 plus reference TRBV11-1 and TRBJ2-2, the full variable domain is EAEVAQSPRYKITEKSQAVAFWCDPISGHATLYWYRQILGQGPELLVQFQDESVVDDSQLPKDRFSAERLKGVDSTLKIQPAELGDSAMYLCASSSPGTEPTGELFFGEGSRLTVL.

The chain joins TRBV9 to TRBJ2-2, with 8 bases aligning to TRBD2. The ends lost 4 bases at V and 7 bases at J; junction bases unmatched: 9. CDR3 length: 15 amino acids. Germline CDR1 is SGDLS and CDR2 is YYNGEE. In DNA form, the CDR3 reads TGTGCCAGCAGCCGCCGGGGACTAGTATTCGGGGAGCTGTTTTTT. Translated, it gives CASSRRGLVFGELFF.

The CDR3 region has the DNA TGTGCCAGCAGCCTCCCTAGCGGGGGGAACACCGGGGAGCTGTTTTTT. Translated, it gives CASSLPSGGNTGELFF. V gene TRBV4-2 combines with J gene TRBJ2-2, with 10 bases matching TRBD2. Germline trimming cut 4 bases from V and 1 base from J; bases unmatched to any gene: 3. Germline CDR1 and CDR2: LGHNA and YNFKEQ. The CDR3 length is 16 residues.

The chain links TRBV6-1 to TRBJ2-1, with TRBD1 identical over 10 bases. J lost 6 bases, V lost 5 bases, and 7 bases had no gene match. The CDR3 covers 15 residues. The V gene's germline CDR1 is MNHNS and CDR2 SASEGT. The CDR3 DNA reads TGTGCCAGCAGTCCACGGGACAGGGGTTTCAATGAGCAGTTCTTC. Translating gives CASSPRDRGFNEQFF.

The chain recombines TRBV2 with TRBJ2-1; a possible D gene is TRBD1 (5 bases). The V gene's germline CDR1 is SNHLY and CDR2 FYNNEI. This CDR3 is 13 amino acids long. V lost 7 bases and J 7 bases, leaving 14 bases between the germline ends. CDR3 DNA: TGTGCCAGCACCAACCGCAGGGAAAATGAGCAGTTCTTC. It codes for CASTNRRENEQFF. The full variable domain, completed using reference TRBV2 and TRBJ2-1, is EPEVTQTPSHQVTQMGQEVILRCVPISNHLYFYWYRQILGQKVEFLVSFYNNEISEKSEIFDDQFSVERPDGSNFTLKIRSTKLEDSAMYFCASTNRRENEQFFGPGTRLTVL.

V and J are TRBV7-3 and TRBJ2-3; 16 positions agree with TRBD2. J lost 5 bases, V lost 5 bases, and 13 bases had no gene match. Per germline, CDR1 SGHTA and CDR2 FQGTGA. The CDR3 is 19 residues long. The CDR3, as DNA: TGTGCCAGCAGCCTATATTCCGCCGGGACTAGCGGGAGGGAAGATACGCAGTATTTT. Its translation is CASSLYSAGTSGREDTQYF. Looking up the rest from reference TRBV7-3 and TRBJ2-3 gives the full variable domain: GAGVSQTPSNKVTEKGKYVELRCDPISGHTALYWYRQSLGQGPEFLIYFQGTGAADDSGLPNDRFFAVRPEGSVSTLKIQRTERGDSAVYLCASSLYSAGTSGREDTQYFGPGTRLTVL.

V and J are TRBV6-1 and TRBJ2-1; 7 nucleotides align to TRBD2. Trimming removed 5 bases from V and 7 bases from J; junction bases left unmatched: 11. The CDR3 is 15 amino acids. Germline V gene data show CDR1 as MNHNS and CDR2 as SASEGT. The CDR3 sequence is CASSPLGEGKNEQFF. In DNA form, the CDR3 reads TGTGCCAGCAGTCCTCTGGGGGAGGGTAAGAATGAGCAGTTCTTC.

V and J are TRBV18 and TRBJ2-1; the match to TRBD2 covers 15 bases. The CDR3 covers 16 residues. Unmatched junction bases numbered 1, after V lost 3 bases and J lost 4 bases. Per germline, CDR1 KGHSH and CDR2 LQKENI. The CDR3 loop reads CASSPGTSGRYNEQFF. The CDR3, as DNA: TGTGCCAGCTCACCGGGGACTAGCGGGAGGTACAATGAGCAGTTCTTC. The complete variable domain, with remaining parts taken from reference TRBV18 and TRBJ2-1, reads NAGVMQNPRHLVRRRGQEARLRCSPMKGHSHVYWYRQLPEEGLKFMVYLQKENIIDESGMPKERFSAEFPKEGPSILRIQQVVRGDSAAYFCASSPGTSGRYNEQFFGPGTRLTVL.

This clone is a singleton in its sample. The sample holds other DNA sequences that translate to the same CDR3. The chain has TRBV5-1 and TRBJ1-6; 9 bases fit TRBD1. Germline loops: CDR1 SGHRS, CDR2 YFSETQ. This CDR3 has 15 amino acids. The trim removed 4 bases at V and 7 bases at J, leaving 6 bases unmatched. CDR3 DNA: TGCGCCAGCAGCCCGGACAGGGGAGGCAATTCACCCCTCCACTTT. Translating it yields CASSPDRGGNSPLHF.

As for this clone: Other DNA sequences in this specimen translate into the identical CDR3. The V gene is TRBV28, the J gene TRBJ2-7, with D tentatively TRBD2 (5 bases). CDR1 and CDR2 from the germline V gene are MDHEN and SYDVKM. V lost 6 bases to trimming and J lost 2 bases, with 8 bases between them. The CDR3 spans 12 residues. This chain's CDR3 is CASSLATYEQYF. The CDR3 coding sequence is TGTGCCAGCAGCCTAGCTACCTACGAGCAGTACTTC.

The genes are TRBV18 and TRBJ2-7; D gene unclear. This CDR3 is 14 amino acids long. Germline CDR1 reads KGHSH; CDR2 reads LQKENI. V was trimmed by 0 bases and J by 3 bases, leaving 9 bases between them. The CDR3 DNA sequence: TGTGCCAGCTCACCACCGCAACGGAGCTACGAGCAGTACTTC. Translating gives CASSPPQRSYEQYF. Full variable domain (rest looked up from reference TRBV18 and TRBJ2-7): NAGVMQNPRHLVRRRGQEARLRCSPMKGHSHVYWYRQLPEEGLKFMVYLQKENIIDESGMPKERFSAEFPKEGPSILRIQQVVRGDSAAYFCASSPPQRSYEQYFGPGTRLTVT.